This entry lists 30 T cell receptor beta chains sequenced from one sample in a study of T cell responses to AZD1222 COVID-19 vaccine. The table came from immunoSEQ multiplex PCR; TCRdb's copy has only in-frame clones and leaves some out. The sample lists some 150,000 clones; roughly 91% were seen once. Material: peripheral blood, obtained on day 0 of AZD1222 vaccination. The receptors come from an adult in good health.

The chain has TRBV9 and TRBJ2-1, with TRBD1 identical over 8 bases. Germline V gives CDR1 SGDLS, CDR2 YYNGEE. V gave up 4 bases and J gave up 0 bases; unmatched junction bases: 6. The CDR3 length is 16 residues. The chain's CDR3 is CASSTRTGSSYNEQFF. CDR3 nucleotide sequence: TGTGCCAGCAGCACACGGACAGGGAGCTCCTACAATGAGCAGTTCTTC.

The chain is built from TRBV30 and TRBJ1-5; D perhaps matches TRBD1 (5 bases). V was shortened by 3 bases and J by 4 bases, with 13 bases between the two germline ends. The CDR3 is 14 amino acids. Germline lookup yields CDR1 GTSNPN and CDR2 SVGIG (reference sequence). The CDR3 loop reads CAWSLGRGNQPQHF. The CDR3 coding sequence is TGTGCCTGGAGCCTGGGGCGGGGAAATCAGCCCCAGCATTTT. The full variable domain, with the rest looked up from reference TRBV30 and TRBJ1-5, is SQTIHQWPATLVQPVGSPLSLECTVEGTSNPNLYWYRQAAGRGLQLLFYSVGIGQISSEVPQNLSASRPQDRQFILSSKKLLLSDSGFYLCAWSLGRGNQPQHFGDGTRLSIL.

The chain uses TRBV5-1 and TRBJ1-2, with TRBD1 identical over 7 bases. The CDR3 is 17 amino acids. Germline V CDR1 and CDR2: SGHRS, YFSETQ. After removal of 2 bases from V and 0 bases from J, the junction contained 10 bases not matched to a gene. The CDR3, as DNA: TGCGCCAGCAGCTTACCGACAGGGCAAGCCACTAACTATGGCTACACCTTC. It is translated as CASSLPTGQATNYGYTF.

In DNA, the CDR3 is TGTGCCAGCAGCTTAGACCGGGACAATGAGCAGTTCTTC. It codes for CASSLDRDNEQFF. This chain uses TRBV11-1 with TRBJ2-1, with no clear D. This CDR3 comprises 13 residues. V was cut by 1 base and J by 5 bases, with 6 bases left in between. From germline, CDR1 is SGHAT and CDR2 FQDESV (reference sequence). Together with reference TRBV11-1 and TRBJ2-1, the CDR3 gives the full variable domain: EAEVAQSPRYKITEKSQAVAFWCDPISGHATLYWYRQILGQGPELLVQFQDESVVDDSQLPKDRFSAERLKGVDSTLKIQPAELGDSAMYLCASSLDRDNEQFFGPGTRLTVL.

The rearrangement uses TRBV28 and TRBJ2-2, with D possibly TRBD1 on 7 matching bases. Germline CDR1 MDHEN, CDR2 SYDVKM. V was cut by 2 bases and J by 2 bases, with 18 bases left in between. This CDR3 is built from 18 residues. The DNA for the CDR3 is TGTGCCAGCAGTTTAGCATACAGGGGAGGACCCAACACCGGGGAGCTGTTTTTT. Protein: CASSLAYRGGPNTGELFF.

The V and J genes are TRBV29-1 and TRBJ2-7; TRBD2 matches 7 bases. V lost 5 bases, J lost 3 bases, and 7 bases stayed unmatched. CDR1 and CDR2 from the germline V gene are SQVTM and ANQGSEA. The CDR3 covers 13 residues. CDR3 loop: CSVSSGTNYEQYF. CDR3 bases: TGCAGCGTTTCTTCAGGGACTAACTACGAGCAGTACTTC.

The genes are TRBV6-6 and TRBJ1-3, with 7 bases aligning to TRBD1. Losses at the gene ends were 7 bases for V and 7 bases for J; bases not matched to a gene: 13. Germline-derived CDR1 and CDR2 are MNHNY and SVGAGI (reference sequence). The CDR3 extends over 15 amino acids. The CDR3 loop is CASTPKGTADNTIYF. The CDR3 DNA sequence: TGTGCCAGCACCCCGAAAGGGACAGCAGACAACACCATATATTTT.

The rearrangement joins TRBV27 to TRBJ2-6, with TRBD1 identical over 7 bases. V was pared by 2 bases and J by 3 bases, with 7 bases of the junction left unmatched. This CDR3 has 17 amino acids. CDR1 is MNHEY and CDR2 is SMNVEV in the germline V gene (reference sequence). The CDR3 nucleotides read TGTGCCAGCAGTTTAAGACAGGGTTTAGGTGGGGCCAACGTCCTGACTTTC. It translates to CASSLRQGLGGANVLTF.

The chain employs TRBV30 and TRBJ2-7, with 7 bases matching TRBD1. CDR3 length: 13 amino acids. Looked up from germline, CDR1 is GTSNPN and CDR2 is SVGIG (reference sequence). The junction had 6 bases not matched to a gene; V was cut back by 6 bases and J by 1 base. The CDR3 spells CACARDSSYEQYF. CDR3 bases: TGTGCCTGTGCCCGGGACAGTTCCTACGAGCAGTACTTC.

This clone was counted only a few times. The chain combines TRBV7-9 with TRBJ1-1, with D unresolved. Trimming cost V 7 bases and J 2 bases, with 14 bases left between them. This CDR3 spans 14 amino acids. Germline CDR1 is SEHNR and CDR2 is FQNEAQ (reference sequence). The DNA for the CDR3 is TGTGCCAGCACCTTGCGGGAAATCAACACTGAAGCTTTCTTT. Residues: CASTLREINTEAFF.

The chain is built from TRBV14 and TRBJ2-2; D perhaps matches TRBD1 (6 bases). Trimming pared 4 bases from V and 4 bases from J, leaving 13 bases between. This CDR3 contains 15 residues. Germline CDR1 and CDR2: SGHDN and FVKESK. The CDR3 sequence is CASSPTQGGTGELFF. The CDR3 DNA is TGTGCCAGCAGCCCGACACAGGGCGGCACCGGGGAGCTGTTTTTT.

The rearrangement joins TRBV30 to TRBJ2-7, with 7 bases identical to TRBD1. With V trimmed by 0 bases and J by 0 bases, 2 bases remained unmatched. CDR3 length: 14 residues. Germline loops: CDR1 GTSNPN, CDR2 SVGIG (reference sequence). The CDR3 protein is CAWSVQGSSYEQYF. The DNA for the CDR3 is TGTGCCTGGAGTGTACAGGGGAGCTCCTACGAGCAGTACTTC.

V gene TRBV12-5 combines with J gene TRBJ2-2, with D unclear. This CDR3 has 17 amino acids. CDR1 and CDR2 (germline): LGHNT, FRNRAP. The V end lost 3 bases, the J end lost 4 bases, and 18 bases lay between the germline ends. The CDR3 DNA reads TGTGCTAGTGGTTTTTTCCCCACCAGCTCGTTCACCGGGGAGCTGTTTTTT. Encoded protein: CASGFFPTSSFTGELFF.

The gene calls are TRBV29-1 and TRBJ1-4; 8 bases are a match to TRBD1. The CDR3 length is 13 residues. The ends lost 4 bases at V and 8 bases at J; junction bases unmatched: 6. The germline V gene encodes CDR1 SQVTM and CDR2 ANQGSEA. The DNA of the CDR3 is TGCAGCGTTGCCGGACAGGGTGGCGAAAAACTGTTTTTT. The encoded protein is CSVAGQGGEKLFF.

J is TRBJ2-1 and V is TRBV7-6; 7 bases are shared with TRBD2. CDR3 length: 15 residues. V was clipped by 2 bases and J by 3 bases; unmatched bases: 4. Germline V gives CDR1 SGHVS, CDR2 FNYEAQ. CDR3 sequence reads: CASSLSSGVYNEQFF. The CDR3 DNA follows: TGTGCCAGCAGCTTATCCAGCGGGGTCTACAATGAGCAGTTCTTC.

The CDR3 here is CASSPSTGSGRGQYF. In nucleotides, the CDR3 is TGTGCCAGCAGCCCTTCCACTGGTTCGGGGCGCGGGCAGTATTTT. The chain has TRBV7-8 and TRBJ2-3; D could derive from TRBD1 or TRBD2 (5 bases each). V lost 5 bases and J lost 11, with 23 bases in between. CDR1 and CDR2 (germline): SGHVS, FQNEAQ. CDR3 size: 15 residues. Full variable domain (outside the CDR3, taken from reference TRBV7-8 and TRBJ2-3): GAGVSQSPRYKVAKRGQDVALRCDPISGHVSLFWYQQALGQGPEFLTYFQNEAQLDKSGLPSDRFFAERPEGSVSTLKIQRTQQEDSAVYLCASSPSTGSGRGQYFGPGTRLTVL.

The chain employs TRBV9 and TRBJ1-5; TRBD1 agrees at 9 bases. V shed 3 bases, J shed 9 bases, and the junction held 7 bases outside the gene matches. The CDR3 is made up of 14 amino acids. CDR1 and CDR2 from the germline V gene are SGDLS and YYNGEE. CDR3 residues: CASSAHRGLRPQHF. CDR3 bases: TGTGCCAGCAGCGCCCACAGGGGGCTTAGGCCCCAGCATTTT.

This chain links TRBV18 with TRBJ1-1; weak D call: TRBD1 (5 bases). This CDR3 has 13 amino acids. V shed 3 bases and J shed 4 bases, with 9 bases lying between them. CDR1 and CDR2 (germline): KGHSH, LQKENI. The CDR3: CASSPKTVTEAFF. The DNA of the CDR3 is TGTGCCAGCTCACCCAAGACAGTCACTGAAGCTTTCTTT.

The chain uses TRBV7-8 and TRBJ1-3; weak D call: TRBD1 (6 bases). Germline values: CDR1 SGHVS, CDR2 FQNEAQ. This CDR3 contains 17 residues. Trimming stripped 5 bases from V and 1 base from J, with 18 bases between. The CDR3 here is CASSELRGANSGNTIYF. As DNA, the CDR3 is TGTGCCAGCAGCGAGCTCCGGGGGGCGAATTCTGGAAACACCATATATTTT.

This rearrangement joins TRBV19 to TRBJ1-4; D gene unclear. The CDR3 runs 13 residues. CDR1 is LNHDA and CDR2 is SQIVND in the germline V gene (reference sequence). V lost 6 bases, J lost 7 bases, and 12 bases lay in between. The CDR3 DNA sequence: TGTGCCAGTAGGTCTACTGTGGTTGAAAAACTGTTTTTT. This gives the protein CASRSTVVEKLFF.

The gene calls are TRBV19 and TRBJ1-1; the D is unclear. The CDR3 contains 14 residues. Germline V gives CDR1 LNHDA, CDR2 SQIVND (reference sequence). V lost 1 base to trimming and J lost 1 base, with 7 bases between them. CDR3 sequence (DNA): TGTGCCAGTAGTATAGTAACAGCGAACACTGAAGCTTTCTTT. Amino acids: CASSIVTANTEAFF. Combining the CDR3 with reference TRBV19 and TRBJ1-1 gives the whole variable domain DGGITQSPKYLFRKEGQNVTLSCEQNLNHDAMYWYRQDPGQGLRLIYYSQIVNDFQKGDIAEGYSVSREKKESFPLTVTSAQKNPTAFYLCASSIVTANTEAFFGQGTRLTVV.

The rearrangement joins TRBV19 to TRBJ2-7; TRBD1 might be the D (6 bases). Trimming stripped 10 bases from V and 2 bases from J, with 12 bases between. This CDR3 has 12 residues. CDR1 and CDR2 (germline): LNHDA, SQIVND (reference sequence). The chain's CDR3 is CATLGDTYEQYF. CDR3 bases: TGTGCCACCCTGGGGGACACCTACGAGCAGTACTTC.

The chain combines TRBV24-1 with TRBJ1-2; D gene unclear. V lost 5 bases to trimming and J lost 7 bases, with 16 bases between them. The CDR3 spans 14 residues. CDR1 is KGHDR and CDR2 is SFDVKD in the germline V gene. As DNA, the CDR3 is TGTGCCACCAGTGGGCAAGTGGGTTTCGGTGGCTACACCTTC. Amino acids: CATSGQVGFGGYTF.

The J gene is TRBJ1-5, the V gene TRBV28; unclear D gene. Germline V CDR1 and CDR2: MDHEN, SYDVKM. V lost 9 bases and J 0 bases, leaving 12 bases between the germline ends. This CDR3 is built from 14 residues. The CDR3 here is CASLTEYSNQPQHF. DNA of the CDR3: TGTGCCAGTCTTACAGAGTATAGCAATCAGCCCCAGCATTTT.

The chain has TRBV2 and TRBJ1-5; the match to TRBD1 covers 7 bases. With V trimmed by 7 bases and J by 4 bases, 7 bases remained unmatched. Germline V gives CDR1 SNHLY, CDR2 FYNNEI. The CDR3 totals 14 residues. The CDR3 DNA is TGTGCCAGCACCCCAGGGGGGGGGAATCAGCCCCAGCATTTT. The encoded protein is CASTPGGGNQPQHF.

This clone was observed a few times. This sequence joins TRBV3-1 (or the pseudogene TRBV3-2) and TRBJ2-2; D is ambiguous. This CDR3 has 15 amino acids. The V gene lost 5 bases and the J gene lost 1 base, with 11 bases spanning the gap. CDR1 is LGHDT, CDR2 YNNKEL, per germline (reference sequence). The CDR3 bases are TGTGCCAGCAGCGAAGCAGGAAGGAACACCGGGGAGCTGTTTTTT. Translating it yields CASSEAGRNTGELFF.

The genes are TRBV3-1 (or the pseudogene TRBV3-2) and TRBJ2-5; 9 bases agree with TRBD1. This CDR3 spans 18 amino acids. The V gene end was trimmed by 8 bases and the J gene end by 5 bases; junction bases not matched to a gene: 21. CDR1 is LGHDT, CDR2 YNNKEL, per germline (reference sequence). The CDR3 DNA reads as TGTGCCAGCCGATCCGGGACAGGGTTTTCCGCTTCGTCGGAGACCCAGTACTTC. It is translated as CASRSGTGFSASSETQYF.

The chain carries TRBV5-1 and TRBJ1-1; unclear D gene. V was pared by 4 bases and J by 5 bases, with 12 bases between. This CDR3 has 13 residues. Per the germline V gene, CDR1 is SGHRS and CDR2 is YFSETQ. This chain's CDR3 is CASSVDVLTEAFF. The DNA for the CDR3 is TGCGCCAGCAGCGTGGACGTTTTGACTGAAGCTTTCTTT.

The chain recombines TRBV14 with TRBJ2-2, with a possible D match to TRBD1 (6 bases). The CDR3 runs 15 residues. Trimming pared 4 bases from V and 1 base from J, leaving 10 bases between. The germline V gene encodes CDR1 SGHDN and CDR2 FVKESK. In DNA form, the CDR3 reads TGTGCCAGCAGCCTGGTGACAGGGAACACCGGGGAGCTGTTTTTT. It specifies CASSLVTGNTGELFF.

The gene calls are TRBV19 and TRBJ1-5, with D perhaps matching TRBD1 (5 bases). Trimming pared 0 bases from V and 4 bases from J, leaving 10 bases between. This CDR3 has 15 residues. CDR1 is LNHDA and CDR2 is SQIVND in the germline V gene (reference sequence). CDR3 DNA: TGTGCCAGTAGTATAGACAGGGCATGGAATCAGCCCCAGCATTTT. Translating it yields CASSIDRAWNQPQHF.